This passage covers 2 T cell receptor beta chains from one sample sequenced in a study of cytomegalovirus exposure and HLA in healthy donors. Amplification used 60 Vbeta primers and 13 Jbeta primers. Sequencing was performed with immunoSEQ multiplex PCR; in TCRdb, only in-frame clones are kept and a portion is missing. This table has about 160,000 clones, 77% appearing once. Material for sequencing was PBMCs. The receptor source for this set is a man aged 50-60 years in good health and CMV-seropositive.

The gene calls are TRBV27 and TRBJ2-2; TRBD1 is a possible D gene (5 bases). Germline V lookup: CDR1 MNHEY, CDR2 SMNVEV (reference sequence). Trimming cost V 3 bases and J 3 bases, with 8 bases left between them. This CDR3 is built from 14 residues. The CDR3 region has the DNA TGTGCCAGCAGTTTCGACAGATACACCGGGGAGCTGTTTTTT. Amino acid sequence: CASSFDRYTGELFF.

This chain uses TRBV4-3 with TRBJ1-4; 12 bases are shared with TRBD1. Germline CDR1 reads LGHNA; CDR2 reads YSLEER. V was pared by 3 bases and J by 2 bases, with 7 bases of the junction left unmatched. The CDR3 consists of 18 residues. The CDR3 region has the DNA TGCGCCAGCAGCCAGATAGGGACAGGGGGCCCGACTAATGAAAAACTGTTTTTT. Its protein is CASSQIGTGGPTNEKLFF.